This T cell receptor beta chain was found in a study of T-cell reconstitution after alpha-beta-depleted transplantation in children. Unique molecular identifiers were built into the TCRbeta library. TCRdb called the PCR reads again in MiXCR, with one record for every CDR3 protein. Among roughly 220,000 distinct CDR3 sequences listed, approximately 9.8% were seen once. This clonotype was detected many times. This TCR came from a human donor who donated a stem cell graft to a child with SCID. This material consisted of PBMCs from the stem cell graft donor, taken from the stem cell graft.

The CDR3 DNA is TGTGCCAGCAAGAGTAACGGGCGGGAAAAACTGTTTTTT. Protein product: CASKSNGREKLFF. V usage is TRBV6-2 or TRBV6-3 and J usage is TRBJ1-4; D not certain. The germline CDR1 and CDR2 sequences are MNHEY and SVGEGT. The CDR3 is made up of 13 amino acids. Between the trimmed V and J ends, which lost 7 bases and 8 bases, there was a span of 14 bases.